This entry concerns a single T cell receptor beta chain. The source of the sample is a study of T cell responses to AZD1222 COVID-19 vaccine. Clones were sequenced by immunoSEQ multiplex PCR, and TCRdb holds only the in-frame ones, with some missing. The sample holds about 120,000 clones, approximately 90% seen once. From germline, CDR1 is SGHRS and CDR2 YFSETQ. The CDR3 extends over 16 amino acids. Trimming removed 4 bases at V and 5 bases at J, with 18 bases between. Here the sequenced sample was peripheral blood, taken on day 0 of AZD1222 vaccination. This sequence joins TRBV5-1 and TRBJ2-2; maybe TRBD1 (6 bases). The clonotype originates from an adult in good health. The CDR3, as DNA: TGCGCCAGCAGCCCCGTGGGACAAGTCATAACCGGGGAGCTGTTTTTT. This gives the protein CASSPVGQVITGELFF.